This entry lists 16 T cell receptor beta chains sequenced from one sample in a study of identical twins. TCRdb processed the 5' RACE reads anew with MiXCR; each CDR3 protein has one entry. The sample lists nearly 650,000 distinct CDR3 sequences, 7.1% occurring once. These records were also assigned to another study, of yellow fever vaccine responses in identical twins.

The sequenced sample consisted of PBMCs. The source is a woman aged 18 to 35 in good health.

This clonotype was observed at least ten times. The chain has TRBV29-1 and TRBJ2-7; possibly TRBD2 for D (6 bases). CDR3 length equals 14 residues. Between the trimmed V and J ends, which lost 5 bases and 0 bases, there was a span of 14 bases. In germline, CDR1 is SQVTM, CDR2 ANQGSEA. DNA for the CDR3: TGCAGCGTTACAGACACCGGGAGCTCCTACGAGCAGTACTTC. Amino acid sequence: CSVTDTGSSYEQYF.

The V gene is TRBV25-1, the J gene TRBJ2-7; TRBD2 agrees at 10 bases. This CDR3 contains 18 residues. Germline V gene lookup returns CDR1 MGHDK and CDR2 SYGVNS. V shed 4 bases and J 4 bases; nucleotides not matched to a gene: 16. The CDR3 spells CASSGVNGLAGAGYEQYF. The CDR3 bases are TGTGCCAGCAGTGGCGTAAATGGTCTAGCGGGAGCGGGGTACGAGCAGTACTTC.

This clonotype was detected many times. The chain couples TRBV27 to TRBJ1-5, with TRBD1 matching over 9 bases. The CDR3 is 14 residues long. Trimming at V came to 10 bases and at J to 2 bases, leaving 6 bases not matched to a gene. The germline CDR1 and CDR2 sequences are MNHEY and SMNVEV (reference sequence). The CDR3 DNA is TGTGCCACCCGGGGACAGGGAGGCAATCAGCCCCAGCATTTT. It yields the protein CATRGQGGNQPQHF.

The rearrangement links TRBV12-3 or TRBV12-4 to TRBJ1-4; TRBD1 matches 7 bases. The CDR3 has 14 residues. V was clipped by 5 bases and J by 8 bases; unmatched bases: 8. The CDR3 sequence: CASSPNRGGEKLFF. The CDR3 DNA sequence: TGTGCCAGCAGTCCAAACAGGGGAGGCGAAAAACTGTTTTTT.

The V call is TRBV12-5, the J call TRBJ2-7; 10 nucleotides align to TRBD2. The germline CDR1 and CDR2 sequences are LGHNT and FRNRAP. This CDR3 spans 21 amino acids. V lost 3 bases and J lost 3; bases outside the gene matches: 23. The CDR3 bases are TGTGCTAGTGGTTTTTCAAGAGGGGGGCTGTTGGCTAGCGGGAGAGGCTACGAGCAGTACTTC. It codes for CASGFSRGGLLASGRGYEQYF.

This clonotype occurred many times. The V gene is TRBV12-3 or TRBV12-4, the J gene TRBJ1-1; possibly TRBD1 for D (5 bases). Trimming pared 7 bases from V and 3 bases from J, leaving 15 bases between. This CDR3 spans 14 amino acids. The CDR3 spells CASTVGGSDTEAFF. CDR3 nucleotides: TGTGCCAGCACCGTTGGGGGGTCGGACACTGAAGCTTTCTTT.

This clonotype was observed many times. CDR3 sequence: CSVSGQMHEQYF. CDR3 sequence (DNA): TGCAGCGTTTCCGGACAGATGCACGAGCAGTACTTC. This chain links TRBV29-1 with TRBJ2-7; D might be TRBD1 (6 bases). Germline values: CDR1 SQVTM, CDR2 ANQGSEA. The CDR3 extends over 12 amino acids. V dropped 5 bases and J dropped 5 bases, with 13 bases sitting between them.

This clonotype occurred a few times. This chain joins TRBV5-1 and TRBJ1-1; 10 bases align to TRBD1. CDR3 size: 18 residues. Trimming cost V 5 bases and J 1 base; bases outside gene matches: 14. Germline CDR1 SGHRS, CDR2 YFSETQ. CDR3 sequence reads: CASRPGQGGKFGNTEAFF. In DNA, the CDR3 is TGCGCCAGCAGACCTGGACAGGGGGGTAAATTCGGGAACACTGAAGCTTTCTTT.

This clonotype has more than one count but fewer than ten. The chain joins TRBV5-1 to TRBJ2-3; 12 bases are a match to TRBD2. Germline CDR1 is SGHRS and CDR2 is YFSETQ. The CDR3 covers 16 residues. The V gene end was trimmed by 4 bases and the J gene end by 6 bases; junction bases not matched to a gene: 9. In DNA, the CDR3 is TGCGCCAGCAGCAGGTCCCTAGCGGGGGGGCCGGATACGCAGTATTTT. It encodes CASSRSLAGGPDTQYF.

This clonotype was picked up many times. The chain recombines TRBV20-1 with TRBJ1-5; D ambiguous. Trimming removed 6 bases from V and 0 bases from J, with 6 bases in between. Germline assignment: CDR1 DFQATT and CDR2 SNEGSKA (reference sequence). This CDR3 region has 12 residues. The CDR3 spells CSAGYSNQPQHF. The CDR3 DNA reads TGCAGTGCAGGGTATAGCAATCAGCCCCAGCATTTT.

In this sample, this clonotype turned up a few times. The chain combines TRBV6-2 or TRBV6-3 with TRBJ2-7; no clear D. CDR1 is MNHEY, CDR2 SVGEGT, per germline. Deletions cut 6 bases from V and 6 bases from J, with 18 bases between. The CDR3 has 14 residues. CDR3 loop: CASSPAGVGVEQYV. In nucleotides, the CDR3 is TGTGCCAGCAGCCCGGCTGGGGTCGGCGTCGAGCAGTACGTC.

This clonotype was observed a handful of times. The CDR3, as DNA: TGCAGCGTTGGGTTTGGGCGCCGTGACTTGAACACTGAAGCTTTCTTT. It specifies CSVGFGRRDLNTEAFF. This chain connects TRBV29-1 to TRBJ1-1, with D unresolved. CDR3 length: 16 amino acids. Germline V gene lookup returns CDR1 SQVTM and CDR2 ANQGSEA. The V end lost 4 bases, the J end lost 0 bases, and 18 bases lay between the germline ends.

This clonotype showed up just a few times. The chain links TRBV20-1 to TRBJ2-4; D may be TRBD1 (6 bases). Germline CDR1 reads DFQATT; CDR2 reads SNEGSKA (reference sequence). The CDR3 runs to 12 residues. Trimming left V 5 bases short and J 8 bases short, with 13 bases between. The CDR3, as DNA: TGCAGTGCTGGGGGCCGTGGGGACATTCAGTACTTC. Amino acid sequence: CSAGGRGDIQYF.

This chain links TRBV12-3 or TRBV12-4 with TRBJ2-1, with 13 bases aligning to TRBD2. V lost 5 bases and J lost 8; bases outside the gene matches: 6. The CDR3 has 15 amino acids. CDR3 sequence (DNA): TGTGCCAGCAGTCGGACTAGCGGGAGTACCCATGAGCAGTTCTTC. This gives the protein CASSRTSGSTHEQFF.

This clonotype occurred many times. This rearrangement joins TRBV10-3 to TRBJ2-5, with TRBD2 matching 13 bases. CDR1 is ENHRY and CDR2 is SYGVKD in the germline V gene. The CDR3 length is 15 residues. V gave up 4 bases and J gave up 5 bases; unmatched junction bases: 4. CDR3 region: CAISGTSGSAETQYF. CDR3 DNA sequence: TGTGCCATCAGTGGGACTAGCGGGAGTGCGGAGACCCAGTACTTC.

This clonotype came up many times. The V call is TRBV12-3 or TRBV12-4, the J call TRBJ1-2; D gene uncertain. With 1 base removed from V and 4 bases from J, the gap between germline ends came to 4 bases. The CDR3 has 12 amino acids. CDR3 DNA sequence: TGTGCCAGCAGTTTAGGGAGCTATGGCTACACCTTC. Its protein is CASSLGSYGYTF.